Each of the 17 T cell receptor beta chains below was sequenced from the same sample in a study of blood T cell repertoires in COVID-19. Profiled with immunoSEQ multiplex PCR; TCRdb holds only in-frame clones, not every one. Of over 400,000 clones listed, 80% to 90% are singletons. Sequencing input: PBMCs or T cells enriched from blood (not recorded which). Receptors were obtained from a woman aged 60-70 years who had recovered from COVID-19.

The rearrangement links TRBV7-9 to TRBJ2-7; 7 nucleotides line up with TRBD1. CDR1 and CDR2 from the germline V gene are SEHNR and FQNEAQ (reference sequence). Trimming removed 3 bases from V and 7 bases from J; junction bases left unmatched: 9. This CDR3 comprises 14 residues. The CDR3 is CASSFSQGVGEQYF. CDR3 DNA sequence: TGTGCCAGCAGCTTCTCGCAGGGGGTAGGGGAGCAGTACTTC.

The chain combines TRBV24-1 with TRBJ2-5; TRBD1 might be the D (6 bases). The CDR3 has 14 amino acids. The germline CDR1 and CDR2 sequences are KGHDR and SFDVKD. V was shortened by 4 bases and J by 2 bases, with 10 bases between the two germline ends. The CDR3: CATSDLGQQETQYF. The CDR3 DNA reads TGTGCCACCAGTGACCTCGGACAGCAAGAGACCCAGTACTTC.

The J gene is TRBJ1-4, the V gene TRBV27, with a possible D match to TRBD1 (6 bases). Trimming took off 6 bases at V and 7 bases at J, with 12 bases between the two ends. Germline values: CDR1 MNHEY, CDR2 SMNVEV (reference sequence). The CDR3 contains 13 residues. The CDR3 sequence: CASRLQGSEKLFF. The CDR3 DNA reads as TGTGCCAGCAGGCTACAGGGATCTGAAAAACTGTTTTTT.

The rearrangement joins TRBV12-5 to TRBJ1-3; D gene unclear. Germline CDR1 LGHNT, CDR2 FRNRAP. V lost 0 bases and J 2 bases, leaving 14 bases between the germline ends. CDR3 length: 17 amino acids. CDR3 residues: CASGLVGFSNTGNTIYF. In DNA form, the CDR3 reads TGTGCTAGTGGTTTGGTTGGCTTTTCCAATACTGGAAACACCATATATTTT.

The chain couples TRBV24-1 to TRBJ2-3; 11 bases agree with TRBD2. Trimming cost V 9 bases and J 6 bases; bases outside gene matches: 10. Germline CDR1 reads KGHDR; CDR2 reads SFDVKD. This CDR3 has 15 amino acids. The CDR3 sequence is CATQGTSGLEDTQYF. The DNA for the CDR3 is TGTGCCACCCAAGGGACTAGCGGTTTAGAGGATACGCAGTATTTT.

This chain uses TRBV25-1 with TRBJ1-2; no firm D call. V was clipped by 4 bases and J by 4 bases, with 7 bases between them. The CDR3 has 12 residues. In germline, CDR1 is MGHDK, CDR2 SYGVNS. CDR3 region: CASSGLVYGYTF. As DNA, the CDR3 is TGTGCCAGCAGTGGTTTAGTCTATGGCTACACCTTC.

The V and J genes are TRBV6-5 and TRBJ1-2; no clear D. The V end was cut by 8 bases, the J end by 4 bases, with 11 bases between. CDR1 is MNHEY and CDR2 is SVGAGI in the germline V gene. CDR3 size: 12 residues. CDR3 sequence: CASHSPGYGYTF. The DNA for the CDR3 is TGTGCCAGCCACTCGCCGGGCTATGGCTACACCTTC.

This rearrangement joins TRBV27 to TRBJ1-1, with D maybe TRBD1 (6 bases). CDR3 length: 14 amino acids. Germline loops: CDR1 MNHEY, CDR2 SMNVEV (reference sequence). V was pared by 3 bases and J by 5 bases, with 13 bases between. The CDR3: CASSFAGEHTEAFF. The DNA for the CDR3 is TGTGCCAGCAGTTTCGCAGGGGAACATACTGAAGCTTTCTTT.

In nucleotides, the CDR3 is TGTGCCACCAGTGACCCTTGGAGCTCTGGAAACACCATATATTTT. Translated: CATSDPWSSGNTIYF. The chain is built from TRBV24-1 and TRBJ1-3; D is uncertain. V was clipped by 4 bases and J by 0 bases, with 9 bases between them. This CDR3 has 15 residues. CDR1 KGHDR and CDR2 SFDVKD come from the germline V gene.

The genes are TRBV7-9 and TRBJ1-1, with TRBD1 identical over 7 bases. Per germline, CDR1 SEHNR and CDR2 FQNEAQ (reference sequence). V gave up 4 bases and J gave up 8 bases; unmatched junction bases: 4. The CDR3 is 12 residues long. CDR3: CASSWIQGEAFF. The CDR3 nucleotides read TGTGCCAGCAGCTGGATACAGGGGGAAGCTTTCTTT. Full variable domain (remainder filled in from reference TRBV7-9 and TRBJ1-1): DTGVSQNPRHKITKRGQNVTFRCDPISEHNRLYWYRQTLGQGPEFLTYFQNEAQLEKSRLLSDRFSAERPKGSFSTLEIQRTEQGDSAMYLCASSWIQGEAFFGQGTRLTVV.

This chain joins TRBV6-2 or TRBV6-3 and TRBJ1-2, with unresolved D. Germline V CDR1 and CDR2: MNHEY, SVGEGT. V gave up 6 bases and J gave up 2 bases, with 10 bases separating them. This CDR3 contains 13 residues. In DNA, the CDR3 is TGTGCCAGCAGGCCTACAGTAAACTATGGCTACACCTTC. This translates into CASRPTVNYGYTF.

CDR3 sequence reads: CASSLGDRGVNTEAFF. CDR3 nucleotide sequence: TGTGCCAGCAGCTTAGGGGACAGGGGGGTGAACACTGAAGCTTTCTTT. V gene TRBV9 combines with J gene TRBJ1-1; 11 bases are shared with TRBD1. Germline values: CDR1 SGDLS, CDR2 YYNGEE. V gave up 4 bases and J gave up 0 bases; unmatched junction bases: 5. The CDR3 has 16 residues.

The CDR3 DNA is TGTGCCAGCAGCTCGACCCTACAGGGCTCAATTAGTGAGCAGTTCTTC. This sequence encodes CASSSTLQGSISEQFF. V usage is TRBV7-9 and J usage is TRBJ2-1; D may be TRBD1 (6 bases). This CDR3 comprises 16 residues. Per germline, CDR1 SEHNR and CDR2 FQNEAQ (reference sequence). Trimming removed 4 bases at V and 9 bases at J, with 22 bases between. The complete variable domain, with remaining parts taken from reference TRBV7-9 and TRBJ2-1, reads DTGVSQNPRHKITKRGQNVTFRCDPISEHNRLYWYRQTLGQGPEFLTYFQNEAQLEKSRLLSDRFSAERPKGSFSTLEIQRTEQGDSAMYLCASSSTLQGSISEQFFGPGTRLTVL.

This clone has just one count. This chain uses TRBV15 with TRBJ2-3; 10 nucleotides agree with TRBD1. Germline V gene data show CDR1 as LNHNV and CDR2 as YYDKDF (reference sequence). J gave up 8 bases and V 1 base, and 6 bases lay outside the gene matches. This CDR3 is 15 amino acids long. CDR3 nucleotides: TGTGCCACCAGCAGAGGACAGGGGGCCCTGGTTACGCAGTATTTT. Its translation is CATSRGQGALVTQYF.

J is TRBJ2-3 and V is TRBV10-3; maybe TRBD2 (6 bases). From germline, CDR1 is ENHRY and CDR2 SYGVKD. Trimming removed 11 bases from V and 4 bases from J, with 16 bases in between. The CDR3 is made up of 13 amino acids. The CDR3 here is CASREPPADTQYF. DNA of the CDR3: TGTGCCTCCCGGGAGCCCCCCGCAGATACGCAGTATTTT.

This chain connects TRBV9 to TRBJ1-2, with 7 bases that match TRBD1. V trimming: 0 bases; J trimming: 10 bases; junction bases outside the gene matches: 12. This CDR3 comprises 15 residues. CDR1 and CDR2 (germline): SGDLS, YYNGEE. CDR3 in DNA: TGTGCCAGCAGCGTAGGGACAGGACTCTTGCTCGACTACACCTTC. Encoded protein: CASSVGTGLLLDYTF.

V usage is TRBV11-2 and J usage is TRBJ2-1; D is ambiguous. The CDR3 has 16 residues. V lost 1 base, J lost 0 bases, and 10 bases lay in between. The germline V gene encodes CDR1 SGHAT and CDR2 FQNNGV. The CDR3 is CASSLVPDISYNEQFF. CDR3 nucleotides: TGTGCCAGCAGCTTAGTTCCCGACATCTCCTACAATGAGCAGTTCTTC.